This T cell receptor (beta chain) is from a study of blood T cell repertoires in COVID-19. Turning to the study itself: Samples representing acute and convalescent COVID-19 were sourced from the United States, Italy and Spain. T cells, B-cell-depleted T cells, or PBMCs supplied cDNA or gDNA.

V was trimmed by 1 base and J by 1 base, leaving 10 bases between them. CDR1 is LNHNV, CDR2 YYDKDF, per germline (reference sequence). The CDR3 length is 15 residues. Repertoires were generated with immunoSEQ multiplex PCR, while TCRdb's copy carries only in-frame clones and drops some. The table records 200,000 or so clones, 70% to 90% of them present only once. The TCR originated in a man aged 55 to 70 with acute or convalescent COVID-19. This rearrangement joins TRBV15 to TRBJ1-2, with D unresolved. The sample was peripheral blood. The CDR3 DNA reads as TGTGCCACCAGCAGAGGCCCAGAACATAACTATGGCTACACCTTC. Amino acid sequence: CATSRGPEHNYGYTF.